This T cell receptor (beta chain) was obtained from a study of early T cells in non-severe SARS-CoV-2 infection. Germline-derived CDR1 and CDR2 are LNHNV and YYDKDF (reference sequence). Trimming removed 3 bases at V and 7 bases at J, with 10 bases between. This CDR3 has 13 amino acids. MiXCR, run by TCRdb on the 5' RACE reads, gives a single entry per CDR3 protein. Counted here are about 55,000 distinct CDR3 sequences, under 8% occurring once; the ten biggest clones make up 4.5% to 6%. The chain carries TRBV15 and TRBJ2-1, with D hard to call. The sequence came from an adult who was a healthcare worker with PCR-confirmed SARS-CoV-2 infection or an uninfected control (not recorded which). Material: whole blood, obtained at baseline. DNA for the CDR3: TGTGCCACCAGCAGTATGGTCCGGAATGAGCAGTTCTTC. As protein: CATSSMVRNEQFF.